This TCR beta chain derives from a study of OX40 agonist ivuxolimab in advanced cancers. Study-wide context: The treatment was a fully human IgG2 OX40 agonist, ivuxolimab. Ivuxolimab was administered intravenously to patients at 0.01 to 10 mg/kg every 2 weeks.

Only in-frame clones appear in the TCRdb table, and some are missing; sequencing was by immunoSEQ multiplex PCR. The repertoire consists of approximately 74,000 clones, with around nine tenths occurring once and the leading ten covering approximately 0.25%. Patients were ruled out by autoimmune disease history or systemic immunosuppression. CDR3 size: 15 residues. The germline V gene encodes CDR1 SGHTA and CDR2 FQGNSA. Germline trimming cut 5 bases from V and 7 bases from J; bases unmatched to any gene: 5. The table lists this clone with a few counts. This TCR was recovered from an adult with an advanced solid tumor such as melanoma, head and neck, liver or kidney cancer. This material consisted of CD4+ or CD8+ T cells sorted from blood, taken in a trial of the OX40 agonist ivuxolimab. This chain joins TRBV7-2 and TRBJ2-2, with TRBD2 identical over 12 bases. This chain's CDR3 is CASSILAGGDGELFF. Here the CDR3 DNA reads TGTGCCAGCAGCATACTAGCGGGAGGCGACGGGGAGCTGTTTTTT.